The 22 T cell receptor beta chains in this list originate from one sample, sequenced in a study of shared clonotypes between healthy human individuals. Sequencing was performed with immunoSEQ multiplex PCR; in TCRdb, only in-frame clones are kept and a portion is missing. The profile shows 75,000 to 100,000 clones, less than 50% of them singletons. Sequenced sample: PBMCs. The receptors were sampled from a woman aged 40 to 50 in good health. Some clones in this sample may be carry-over from other donors' samples.

Worth noting for this clone: This likely stems from a read error, as it lies one base from a far larger clone. The chain is built from TRBV25-1 and TRBJ2-3; D may be TRBD2 (6 bases). The CDR3 extends over 14 amino acids. Germline V gene data show CDR1 as MGHDK and CDR2 as SYGVNS. Between the trimmed V and J ends, which lost 4 bases and 3 bases, there was a span of 11 bases. The CDR3 DNA follows: TGTGCCAGCAGTGGAAATCTAGCGACAGATACGCAGTATTTT. Its protein is CASSGNLATDTQYF.

This clone was counted at least ten times. The chain is built from TRBV28 and TRBJ1-2; D uncertain. This CDR3 has 13 amino acids. Trimming shortened V by 3 bases and J by 3 bases, and 8 bases separated the two germline ends. Germline V gene data show CDR1 as MDHEN and CDR2 as SYDVKM. The CDR3 DNA follows: TGTGCCAGCAGTTTGGCCAGATACTATGGCTACACCTTC. Protein product: CASSLARYYGYTF.

This clone was observed a handful of times. The rearrangement joins TRBV9 to TRBJ1-2, with TRBD1 as a possible D gene (5 bases). The CDR3 runs 15 residues. In germline, CDR1 is SGDLS, CDR2 YYNGEE. Trimming stripped 3 bases from V and 3 bases from J, with 15 bases between. The CDR3 reads CASSAHTTGDYGYTF. In DNA, the CDR3 is TGTGCCAGCAGCGCACATACAACAGGTGACTATGGCTACACCTTC.

J is TRBJ2-7 and V is TRBV29-1; D perhaps matches TRBD1 (6 bases). The CDR3 sequence is 12 residues long. Per germline, CDR1 SQVTM and CDR2 ANQGSEA. V lost 7 bases, J lost 4 bases, and 14 bases lay in between. In DNA, the CDR3 is TGCAGCGACCTCCCAGGACAGTACGAGCAGTACTTC. This gives the protein CSDLPGQYEQYF.

On this clone: This likely reflects a read error, since a far larger clone is one base away. This chain uses TRBV19 with TRBJ2-1; no reliable D call. This CDR3 is 16 amino acids long. V was clipped by 10 bases and J by 0 bases, with 19 bases between them. The germline V gene encodes CDR1 LNHDA and CDR2 SQIVND (reference sequence). In DNA, the CDR3 is TGTGCCACCCCACCGGGTGACACGAGCTCCTACAATGAGCAGTTCTTC. The encoded protein is CATPPGDTSSYNEQFF.

This chain links TRBV9 with TRBJ2-7, with D perhaps being TRBD1 or TRBD2 (5 bases each). From germline, CDR1 is SGDLS and CDR2 YYNGEE. The CDR3 runs 14 residues. Deletions cut 4 bases from V and 2 bases from J, with 13 bases between. CDR3 nucleotides: TGTGCCAGCAGCCGAGGTGGGGGTCCCTACGAGCAGTACTTC. It translates to CASSRGGGPYEQYF. Full variable domain (rest looked up from reference TRBV9 and TRBJ2-7): DSGVTQTPKHLITATGQRVTLRCSPRSGDLSVYWYQQSLDQGLQFLIQYYNGEERAKGNILERFSAQQFPDLHSELNLSSLELGDSALYFCASSRGGGPYEQYFGPGTRLTVT.

In this sample, this clone turned up a few times. This chain joins TRBV7-2 and TRBJ2-7, with 11 bases that match TRBD2. The germline V gene has CDR1 SGHTA and CDR2 FQGNSA. The CDR3 totals 16 residues. V shed 2 bases and J 2 bases; nucleotides not matched to a gene: 5. Written as DNA, the CDR3 is TGTGCCAGCAGCTTATCCGGGACTAGCGGAGCCTACGAGCAGTACTTC. This codes for CASSLSGTSGAYEQYF.

In DNA form, the CDR3 reads TGTGCCAGCAGCTTAACGGGAGATAGTTTCAATGAGCAGTTCTTC. Its translation is CASSLTGDSFNEQFF. The gene calls are TRBV7-3 and TRBJ2-1; tentatively, D is TRBD2 (5 bases). This CDR3 is built from 15 residues. Trimming removed 0 bases from V and 6 bases from J, with 12 bases in between. The germline V gene encodes CDR1 SGHTA and CDR2 FQGTGA.

The J gene is TRBJ2-5, the V gene TRBV5-1, with 7 bases identical to TRBD1. The V segment lost 6 bases and the J segment 1 base; nucleotides outside the gene matches: 6. Germline loops: CDR1 SGHRS, CDR2 YFSETQ. This CDR3 comprises 14 residues. As DNA, the CDR3 is TGCGCCAGCAACTCCGGGACAGCCCAAGAGACCCAGTACTTC. Translating gives CASNSGTAQETQYF. Supplemented by reference TRBV5-1 and TRBJ2-5, the full variable domain reads KAGVTQTPRYLIKTRGQQVTLSCSPISGHRSVSWYQQTPGQGLQFLFEYFSETQRNKGNFPGRFSGRQFSNSRSEMNVSTLELGDSALYLCASNSGTAQETQYFGPGTRLLVL.

A note on this clone: Since a much larger clone is just one base distant, this may be a read error. J is TRBJ1-1 and V is TRBV7-2; 7 nucleotides align to TRBD1. The CDR3 loop spans 14 amino acids. Germline V gives CDR1 SGHTA, CDR2 FQGNSA. Losses at the gene ends were 3 bases for V and 0 bases for J; bases not matched to a gene: 1. The CDR3 coding sequence is TGTGCCAGCAGCTTGACAGGGCTGAACACTGAAGCTTTCTTT. Translation gives CASSLTGLNTEAFF.

This clone was observed at least ten times. The J gene is TRBJ2-7, the V gene TRBV15, with D possibly TRBD1 on 5 matching bases. Trimming shortened V by 6 bases and J by 0 bases, and 21 bases separated the two germline ends. The germline V gene has CDR1 LNHNV and CDR2 YYDKDF (reference sequence). This CDR3 spans 17 amino acids. CDR3: CATSPNPPGYNSYEQYF. The CDR3 nucleotides are TGTGCCACCAGTCCTAACCCCCCAGGGTACAACTCCTACGAGCAGTACTTC. Full variable domain (rest looked up from reference TRBV15 and TRBJ2-7): DAMVIQNPRYQVTQFGKPVTLSCSQTLNHNVMYWYQQKSSQAPKLLFHYYDKDFNNEADTPDNFQSRRPNTSFCFLDIRSPGLGDTAMYLCATSPNPPGYNSYEQYFGPGTRLTVT.

J is TRBJ2-5 and V is TRBV7-2; perhaps TRBD2 as D (5 bases). The J call could be wrong; TRBJ2-7 is a better fit for the DNA end. Germline CDR1 reads SGHTA; CDR2 reads FQGNSA. The CDR3 has 17 residues. The CDR3 spells CASSLDLRVSRSYEQYF. The DNA of the CDR3 is TGTGCCAGCAGCTTAGATCTGAGGGTCAGCCGCTCCTACGAGCAGTACTTC.

This rearrangement joins TRBV18 to TRBJ2-5, with D unresolved. The J call could be wrong; TRBJ2-7 is a better fit for the DNA end. The CDR3 has 15 amino acids. Germline CDR1 reads KGHSH; CDR2 reads LQKENI. The CDR3 DNA reads TGTGCCAGCTCACCAAGAAGTCTGAGCTCCTACGAGCAGTACTTC. This codes for CASSPRSLSSYEQYF.

This clone appeared many times. The chain couples TRBV7-2 to TRBJ1-5; D is undetermined. Looked up from germline, CDR1 is SGHTA and CDR2 is FQGNSA. The CDR3 sequence is 14 residues long. Trimming took 2 bases from V and 3 from J, leaving 8 bases between them. The CDR3 DNA sequence: TGTGCCAGCAGCTTATCACATTACAATCAGCCCCAGCATTTT. This gives the protein CASSLSHYNQPQHF.

This clone was recorded at least ten times. This chain uses TRBV19 with TRBJ1-5; TRBD1 matches 11 bases. Germline V gene sequence: CDR1 LNHDA, CDR2 SQIVND (reference sequence). V was clipped by 4 bases and J by 0 bases; unmatched bases: 5. CDR3 length: 17 amino acids. As DNA, the CDR3 is TGTGCCAGTAGTACCCGGACAGGGGGCTATAGCAATCAGCCCCAGCATTTT. Its protein is CASSTRTGGYSNQPQHF. Complete variable domain (other parts from reference TRBV19 and TRBJ1-5): DGGITQSPKYLFRKEGQNVTLSCEQNLNHDAMYWYRQDPGQGLRLIYYSQIVNDFQKGDIAEGYSVSREKKESFPLTVTSAQKNPTAFYLCASSTRTGGYSNQPQHFGDGTRLSIL.

This clone came up once. Given a far larger clone just one base away, this is likely a sequencing read error. The rearrangement joins TRBV7-9 to TRBJ2-3, with D hard to call. The germline V and J ends were trimmed by 4 bases and 6 bases, with 11 bases remaining between them. The CDR3 spans 13 residues. Germline V gene sequence: CDR1 SEHNR, CDR2 FQNEAQ (reference sequence). The CDR3, as DNA: TGTGCCAGCAGCTCTGAGGCTCTGGATACGCAGTATTTT. It specifies CASSSEALDTQYF.

CDR3 DNA sequence: TGCGCCAGCAGCTTGGTATATGCAGGGGGAAATGAGCAGTTCTTC. Translated, it gives CASSLVYAGGNEQFF. The chain recombines TRBV5-1 with TRBJ2-1; 7 nucleotides agree with TRBD1. With 0 bases clipped from V and 7 bases from J, the junction kept 7 bases outside the gene matches. Germline V gene lookup returns CDR1 SGHRS and CDR2 YFSETQ. This CDR3 region has 15 residues. Together with reference TRBV5-1 and TRBJ2-1, the CDR3 gives the full variable domain: KAGVTQTPRYLIKTRGQQVTLSCSPISGHRSVSWYQQTPGQGLQFLFEYFSETQRNKGNFPGRFSGRQFSNSRSEMNVSTLELGDSALYLCASSLVYAGGNEQFFGPGTRLTVL.

In its sample, this clone ranks as medium-sized. The V gene is TRBV9, the J gene TRBJ1-5, with 10 bases identical to TRBD1. CDR1 is SGDLS and CDR2 is YYNGEE in the germline V gene. The CDR3 spans 15 residues. The ends lost 0 bases at V and 6 bases at J; junction bases unmatched: 3. For the CDR3, the DNA is TGTGCCAGCAGCGTAGGGACAGGGGGATCTCAGCCCCAGCATTTT. Translating it yields CASSVGTGGSQPQHF.

Comments on this clone: This clone may be a read error of a much larger clone one base away. The CDR3 here is CASSTPTSGRYEQYF. DNA for the CDR3: TGTGCCAGCAGCACCCCGACTAGCGGGAGATACGAGCAGTACTTC. This rearrangement joins TRBV7-6 to TRBJ2-7, with 12 bases identical to TRBD2. Germline-derived CDR1 and CDR2 are SGHVS and FNYEAQ. The CDR3 contains 15 residues. Trimming at V came to 5 bases and at J to 4 bases, leaving 6 bases not matched to a gene.

The chain uses TRBV28 and TRBJ2-5; tentatively, D is TRBD1 (6 bases). Matching the DNA end better, TRBJ2-7 makes the J call doubtful. CDR1 is MDHEN, CDR2 SYDVKM, per germline. The CDR3 is made up of 15 amino acids. CDR3 loop: CASSFEGRDTYEQYF. Written as DNA, the CDR3 is TGTGCCAGCAGTTTTGAGGGCAGGGACACCTACGAGCAGTACTTC.

The genes are TRBV4-2 and TRBJ1-2; D is undetermined. Trimming removed 5 bases from V and 4 bases from J, with 8 bases in between. CDR1 is LGHNA, CDR2 YNFKEQ, per germline. CDR3 length: 12 residues. The CDR3 here is CASSLSGYGYTF. The CDR3, as DNA: TGTGCCAGCAGCTTATCCGGCTATGGCTACACCTTC.

The chain recombines TRBV5-6 with TRBJ1-2; tentative D call: TRBD1 (5 bases). The CDR3 runs 13 residues. Trimming removed 0 bases from V and 6 bases from J, with 9 bases in between. CDR1 and CDR2 from the germline V gene are SGHDT and YYEEEE. This CDR3 reads CASSLAAGHGYTF. In DNA, the CDR3 is TGTGCCAGCAGCTTGGCTGCAGGGCATGGCTACACCTTC. The full variable domain, in which reference TRBV5-6 and TRBJ1-2 provide the parts outside the CDR3, is DAGVTQSPTHLIKTRGQQVTLRCSPKSGHDTVSWYQQALGQGPQFIFQYYEEEERQRGNFPDRFSGHQFPNYSSELNVNALLLGDSALYLCASSLAAGHGYTFGSGTRLTVV.